These T cell receptor beta chains were read from a single sample in a study of T cells and copy number aberrations in small-cell lung cancer. TCRdb's copy holds only in-frame clones and misses some; the assay was immunoSEQ multiplex PCR. Counted here are more than 6,500 clones, 65% to 85% occurring once; the ten biggest clones make up around a tenth. Input material: normal tissue next to the tumor. The receptors shown here come from a woman aged 70-85 years with small cell lung cancer. Some clones in this sample may be carry-over from other donors' samples. Each CDR3 is given with its conserved first and last residue. The D gene is left open where the match is weak. Part of the rows lack a size; the others show once, few, many or a class for expanded clones.

J,length,D,size,V,CDR3,DNA
TRBJ1-1,13,.,few,TRBV11-3,CASSFRRNTEAFF,TGTGCCAGCAGCTTCAGGCGGAACACTGAAGCTTTCTTT
TRBJ2-1,16,TRBD2,.,TRBV9,CASSVADSGRRGEQFF,TGTGCCAGCAGCGTAGCTGATAGCGGGAGGAGAGGTGAGCAGTTCTTC
TRBJ2-7,14,.,once,TRBV4-3,CASSQDFGGYEQYF,TGCGCCAGCAGCCAAGACTTCGGGGGTTACGAGCAGTACTTC
TRBJ1-5,14,.,.,TRBV7-9,CASSLEGRNQPQHF,TGTGCCAGCAGCTTAGAAGGTCGTAATCAGCCCCAGCATTTT
TRBJ1-1,12,.,.,TRBV19,CASSMRAGKAFF,TGTGCCAGTAGTATGAGGGCAGGCAAAGCTTTCTTT
TRBJ2-1,13,.,.,TRBV30,CAWTQSLQSEQFF,TGTGCCTGGACCCAATCTCTTCAATCTGAGCAGTTCTTC
TRBJ2-3,14,TRBD2,few,TRBV5-1,CASSTASGRDTQYF,TGCGCCAGCAGCACCGCTAGCGGGAGAGATACGCAGTATTTT
TRBJ2-7,13,.,.,TRBV30,CAWSVQGSYEQYF,TGTGCCTGGAGTGTACAAGGGAGCTACGAGCAGTACTTC
TRBJ2-1,15,TRBD2,.,TRBV29-1,CSGTTPGLALNEQFF,TGCAGCGGAACAACTCCGGGACTAGCGTTGAATGAGCAGTTCTTC
TRBJ1-1,12,.,.,TRBV7-3,CASSFGTDSLIF,TGTGCCAGCAGCTTCGGGACGGACTCCTTGATATTT
TRBJ2-5,12,.,once,TRBV18,CASSPMGETQYF,TGTGCCAGCTCACCGATGGGGGAGACCCAGTACTTC
TRBJ2-7,14,TRBD2,.,TRBV7-8,CASSFREAEYEQYF,TGTGCCAGCAGCTTCCGGGAGGCGGAGTACGAGCAGTACTTC
TRBJ2-1,11,.,.,TRBV5-1,CASSFDNEQFF,TGCGCCAGCAGCTTCGACAATGAGCAGTTCTTC
TRBJ1-2,13,.,once,TRBV30,CAWSVQGAYGYTF,TGTGCCTGGAGTGTACAAGGGGCCTATGGCTACACCTTC
TRBJ1-1,15,.,.,TRBV11-1,CASSPTGLREGEAFF,TGTGCCAGCAGCCCAACAGGGTTAAGAGAGGGTGAAGCTTTCTTT
TRBJ2-7,16,.,few,TRBV27,CASSPLDASFSYEQYF,TGTGCCAGCAGCCCTCTAGACGCATCCTTCTCCTACGAGCAGTACTTC
TRBJ1-3,16,.,.,TRBV6-1,CASSDGGGRAGNTIYF,TGTGCCAGCAGTGATGGGGGGGGCCGGGCTGGAAACACCATATATTTT
TRBJ2-1,15,.,.,TRBV4-1,CASSQEVSLAYEQFF,TGCGCCAGCAGCCAAGAGGTATCACTAGCCTATGAGCAGTTCTTC
TRBJ2-1,14,.,.,TRBV7-2,CASSLGAQGHEQFF,TGTGCCAGCAGCTTGGGGGCACAGGGTCATGAGCAGTTCTTC
TRBJ2-3,14,TRBD2,.,TRBV6-5,CASSPGLASDTQYF,TGTGCCAGCAGCCCTGGACTAGCGTCAGATACGCAGTATTTT
TRBJ1-2,12,.,.,TRBV28,CASSLFENGYTF,TGTGCCAGCAGTTTATTCGAGAATGGCTACACCTTC
TRBJ2-7,14,.,medium-sized,TRBV4-3,CASSQGGNSYEQYF,TGCGCCAGCAGCCAAGGCGGAAACTCCTACGAGCAGTACTTC
TRBJ2-5,13,.,.,TRBV7-7,CASSKGPAETQYF,TGTGCTAGCAGCAAAGGGCCGGCGGAGACCCAGTACTTC
TRBJ1-4,15,.,.,TRBV4-1,CASSQDRQMNEKLFF,TGCGCCAGCAGCCAAGACCGACAGATGAATGAAAAACTGTTTTTT
TRBJ2-1,15,.,few,TRBV6-5,CASSRDSSSYNEQFF,TGTGCCAGCAGTAGGGACTCCAGCTCCTACAATGAGCAGTTCTTC
TRBJ1-2,13,.,.,TRBV5-1,CASSPGTNYGYTF,TGCGCCAGCAGCCCCGGGACAAACTATGGCTACACCTTC
TRBJ2-2,14,.,.,TRBV15,CATSRGGSSGELFF,TGTGCCACCAGCAGGGGTGGGAGTTCCGGGGAGCTGTTTTTT
TRBJ2-1,11,.,.,TRBV2,CASSETLSQFF,TGTGCCAGCAGTGAGACCCTTTCCCAGTTCTTC
TRBJ2-1,15,TRBD2,few,TRBV5-1,CASLRTSGAYNEQFF,TGCGCCAGCCTACGGACTAGCGGGGCCTACAATGAGCAGTTCTTC
TRBJ1-4,15,.,.,TRBV4-2,CASSQDPRGSEKLFF,TGTGCCAGCAGCCAAGATCCCCGGGGGTCTGAAAAACTGTTTTTT
TRBJ2-3,14,.,.,TRBV5-5,CASSLGARTDTQYF,TGTGCCAGCAGCCTGGGGGCCCGCACAGATACGCAGTATTTT
TRBJ2-2,16,.,.,TRBV5-1,CASSLGGGSVSGELFF,TGCGCCAGCAGCTTGGGTGGGGGATCGGTATCCGGGGAGCTGTTTTTT
TRBJ2-1,18,TRBD2,.,TRBV7-6,CASSLRLAGGPNYNEQFF,TGTGCCAGCAGCTTAAGACTAGCGGGAGGGCCGAACTACAATGAGCAGTTCTTC
TRBJ1-3,18,TRBD1,.,TRBV5-1,CASSPSPGQELSGNTIYF,TGCGCCAGCAGCCCGTCTCCGGGACAGGAACTATCTGGAAACACCATATATTTT
TRBJ2-2,12,.,once,TRBV30,CAWGPTPGELFF,TGTGCCTGGGGTCCCACCCCCGGGGAGCTGTTTTTT
TRBJ2-7,14,.,.,TRBV4-3,CASSQGVATYEQYF,TGCGCCAGCAGCCAAGGTGTGGCCACCTACGAGCAGTACTTC
TRBJ1-4,15,.,few,TRBV5-6,CASSLYRQDNEKLFF,TGTGCCAGCAGCTTGTATCGACAGGATAATGAAAAACTGTTTTTT
TRBJ2-5,15,.,.,TRBV27,CASSPGKPAPETQYF,TGTGCCAGTTCCCCGGGGAAACCCGCACCAGAGACCCAGTACTTC
TRBJ1-2,13,.,.,TRBV6-5,CASSETESYGYTF,TGTGCCAGCAGTGAGACAGAGAGCTATGGCTACACCTTC
TRBJ1-4,14,TRBD1,.,TRBV2,CASRTGQGRQKLFF,TGTGCCAGCAGAACGGGACAGGGGCGACAAAAACTGTTTTTT
TRBJ2-6,15,.,.,TRBV7-2,CASSFRDSGANVLTF,TGTGCCAGCAGCTTTAGGGACTCTGGGGCCAACGTCCTGACTTTC
TRBJ1-5,15,TRBD1,.,TRBV28,CASSFRTGGNQPQHF,TGTGCCAGCAGTTTCCGAACAGGGGGAAATCAGCCCCAGCATTTT
TRBJ2-4,17,.,.,TRBV4-1,CASSQVQGALAKNIQYF,TGCGCCAGCAGCCAAGTTCAGGGAGCTCTAGCCAAAAACATTCAGTACTTC
TRBJ2-7,12,.,.,TRBV30,CASGRPVYEQYF,TGTGCTAGTGGACGACCGGTTTACGAGCAGTACTTC
TRBJ2-5,14,.,.,TRBV9,CASSVGYLQETQYF,TGTGCCAGCAGCGTAGGCTATCTCCAAGAGACCCAGTACTTC